What follows are 2 T cell receptor beta chains derived from one specimen sequenced in a study of T cell changes during pregnancy in multiple sclerosis. Data came from immunoSEQ multiplex PCR; TCRdb stores just in-frame clones and leaves some out. The sample contains 55,000 to 85,000 clones, approximately 94% of which appear only once. Sequenced here: peripheral blood, sampled in the third trimester of pregnancy. These receptors were obtained from a female donor with multiple sclerosis, enrolled in a pregnancy study.

V and J are TRBV5-1 and TRBJ1-2; a weak D match, TRBD1 (5 bases). The V end was cut by 4 bases, the J end by 5 bases, with 12 bases between. The CDR3 is made up of 13 amino acids. From germline, CDR1 is SGHRS and CDR2 YFSETQ. CDR3 in DNA: TGCGCCAGCAGCCTGCGGGGGATTTATGGCTACACCTTC. This sequence encodes CASSLRGIYGYTF.

This sequence joins TRBV11-3 and TRBJ2-1, with 7 bases lining up with TRBD1. CDR1 and CDR2 (germline): SGHNT, YENEEA. The trim removed 2 bases at V and 2 bases at J, leaving 3 bases unmatched. The CDR3 runs to 15 residues. The DNA for the CDR3 is TGTGCCAGCAGCTTAACCAGGGGGACCTACAATGAGCAGTTCTTC. Translation: CASSLTRGTYNEQFF.